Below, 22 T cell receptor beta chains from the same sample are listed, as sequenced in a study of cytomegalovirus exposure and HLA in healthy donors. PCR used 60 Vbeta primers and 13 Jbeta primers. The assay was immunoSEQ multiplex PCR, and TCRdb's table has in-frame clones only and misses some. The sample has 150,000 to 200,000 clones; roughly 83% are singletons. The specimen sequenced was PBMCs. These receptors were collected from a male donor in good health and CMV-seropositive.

Here the CDR3 DNA reads TGCGCCAGCAGCATCTCCCAGGGGGAGGATGGCTACACCTTC. It translates to CASSISQGEDGYTF. The V gene is TRBV5-1, the J gene TRBJ1-2, with TRBD1 matching over 7 bases. Germline trimming cut 4 bases from V and 6 bases from J; bases unmatched to any gene: 9. Germline CDR1 SGHRS, CDR2 YFSETQ. The CDR3 length is 14 residues.

CDR3 bases: TGCAGCGTTGTCCGACTAGCGGGGGGGCCCAATGAGCAGTTCTTC. Encoded protein: CSVVRLAGGPNEQFF. The V gene is TRBV29-1, the J gene TRBJ2-1; 14 bases are a match to TRBD2. After removal of 4 bases from V and 6 bases from J, the junction contained 5 bases not matched to a gene. The CDR3 is 15 residues long. Germline CDR1 SQVTM, CDR2 ANQGSEA.

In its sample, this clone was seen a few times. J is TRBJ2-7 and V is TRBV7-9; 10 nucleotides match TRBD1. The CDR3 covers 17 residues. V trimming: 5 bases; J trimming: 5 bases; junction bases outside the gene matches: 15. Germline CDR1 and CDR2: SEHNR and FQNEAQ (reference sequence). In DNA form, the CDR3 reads TGTGCCAGCAGCGGATACTTACGGGGACAGGGGATCAACGAGCAGTACTTC. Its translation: CASSGYLRGQGINEQYF.

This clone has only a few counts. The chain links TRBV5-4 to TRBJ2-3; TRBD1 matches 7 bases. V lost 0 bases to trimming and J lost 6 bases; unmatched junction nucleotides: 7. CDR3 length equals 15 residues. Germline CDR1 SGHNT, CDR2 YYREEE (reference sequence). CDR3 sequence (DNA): TGTGCCAGCAGCTTGGGGTTTCAACAGGGGGATACGCAGTATTTT. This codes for CASSLGFQQGDTQYF.

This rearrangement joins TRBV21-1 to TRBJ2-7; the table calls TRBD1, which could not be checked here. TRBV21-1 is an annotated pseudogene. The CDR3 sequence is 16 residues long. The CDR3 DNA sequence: TGTGCCAGCAGCAAAAAAGTTGGGGGCAGAGCCTACGAGCAGTACTTC. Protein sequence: CASSKKVGGRAYEQYF.

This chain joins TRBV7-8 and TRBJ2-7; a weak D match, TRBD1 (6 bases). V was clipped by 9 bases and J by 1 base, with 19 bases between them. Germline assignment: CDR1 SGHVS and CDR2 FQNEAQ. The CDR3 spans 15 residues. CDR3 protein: CASSEGRGLSYEQYF. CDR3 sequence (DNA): TGTGCCAGTAGTGAGGGCAGGGGCCTATCCTACGAGCAGTACTTC. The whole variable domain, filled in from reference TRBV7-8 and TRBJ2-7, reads GAGVSQSPRYKVAKRGQDVALRCDPISGHVSLFWYQQALGQGPEFLTYFQNEAQLDKSGLPSDRFFAERPEGSVSTLKIQRTQQEDSAVYLCASSEGRGLSYEQYFGPGTRLTVT.

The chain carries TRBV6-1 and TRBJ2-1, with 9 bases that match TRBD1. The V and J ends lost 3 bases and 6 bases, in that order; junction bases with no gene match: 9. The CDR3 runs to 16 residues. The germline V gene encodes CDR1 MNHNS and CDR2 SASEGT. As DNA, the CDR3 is TGTGCCAGCAGTGACCCCGGGACAGGGTTTGCCAATGAGCAGTTCTTC. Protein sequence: CASSDPGTGFANEQFF.

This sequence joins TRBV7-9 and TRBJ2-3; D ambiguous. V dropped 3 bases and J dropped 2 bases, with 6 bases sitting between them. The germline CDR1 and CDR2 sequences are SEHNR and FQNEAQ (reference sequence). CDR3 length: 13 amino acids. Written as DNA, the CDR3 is TGTGCCAGCAGCTTCGACTTCACAGATACGCAGTATTTT. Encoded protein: CASSFDFTDTQYF.

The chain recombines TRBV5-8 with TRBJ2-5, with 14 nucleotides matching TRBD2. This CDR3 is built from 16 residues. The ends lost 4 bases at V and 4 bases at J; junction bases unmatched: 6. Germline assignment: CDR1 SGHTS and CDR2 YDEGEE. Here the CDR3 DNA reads TGTGCCAGCAGCCCGGGGACTAGCGGGGGTAGAGAGACCCAGTACTTC. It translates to CASSPGTSGGRETQYF.

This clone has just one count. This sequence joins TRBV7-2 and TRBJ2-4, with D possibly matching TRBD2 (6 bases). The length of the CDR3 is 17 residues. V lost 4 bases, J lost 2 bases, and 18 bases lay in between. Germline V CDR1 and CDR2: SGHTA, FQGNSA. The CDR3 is CASSSPTPGLPKNIQYF. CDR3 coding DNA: TGTGCCAGCAGCTCTCCGACTCCGGGACTCCCCAAAAACATTCAGTACTTC.

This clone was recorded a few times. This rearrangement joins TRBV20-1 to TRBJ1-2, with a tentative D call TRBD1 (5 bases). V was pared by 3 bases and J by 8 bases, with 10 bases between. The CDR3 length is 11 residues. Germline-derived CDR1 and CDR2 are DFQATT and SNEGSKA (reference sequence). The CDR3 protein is CSASIQGGYTF. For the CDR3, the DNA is TGCAGTGCTAGTATCCAGGGCGGCTACACCTTC.

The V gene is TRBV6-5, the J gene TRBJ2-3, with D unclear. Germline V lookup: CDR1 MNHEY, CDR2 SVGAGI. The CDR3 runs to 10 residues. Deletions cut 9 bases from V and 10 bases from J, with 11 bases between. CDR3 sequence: CASLNGSQYF. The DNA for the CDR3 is TGTGCCAGTTTGAATGGCTCGCAGTATTTT.

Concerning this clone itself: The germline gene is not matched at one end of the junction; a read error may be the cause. DNA for the CDR3: TGTTCCAGCAGCTTAGCATATTCGACACTCAATGAAAAACTGTTTTTT. Protein product: CSSSLAYSTLNEKLFF. The chain recombines TRBV7-9 with TRBJ1-4; D call uncertain. There are 16 residues in the CDR3. The germline V gene encodes CDR1 SEHNR and CDR2 FQNEAQ (reference sequence).

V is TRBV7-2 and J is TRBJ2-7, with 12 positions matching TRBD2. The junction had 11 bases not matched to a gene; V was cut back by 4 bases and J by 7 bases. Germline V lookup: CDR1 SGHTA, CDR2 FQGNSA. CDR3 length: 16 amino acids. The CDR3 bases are TGTGCCAGCAGCTCCTCTTTGACTAGCGGGAGTGGTGAGCAGTACTTC. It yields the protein CASSSSLTSGSGEQYF.

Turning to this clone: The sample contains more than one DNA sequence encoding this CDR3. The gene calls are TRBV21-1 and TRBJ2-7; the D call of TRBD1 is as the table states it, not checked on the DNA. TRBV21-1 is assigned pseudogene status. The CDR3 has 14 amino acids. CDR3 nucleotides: TGTGCCAGCAGCAAAGGACAGGATTCCTACGAGCAGTACTTC. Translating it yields CASSKGQDSYEQYF.

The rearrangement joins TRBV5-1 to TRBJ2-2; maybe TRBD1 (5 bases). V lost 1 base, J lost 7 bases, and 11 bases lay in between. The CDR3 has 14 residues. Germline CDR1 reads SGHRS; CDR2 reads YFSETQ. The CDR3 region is CASSLRQGSGELFF. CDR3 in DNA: TGCGCCAGCAGCTTGCGGCAGGGTAGCGGGGAGCTGTTTTTT.

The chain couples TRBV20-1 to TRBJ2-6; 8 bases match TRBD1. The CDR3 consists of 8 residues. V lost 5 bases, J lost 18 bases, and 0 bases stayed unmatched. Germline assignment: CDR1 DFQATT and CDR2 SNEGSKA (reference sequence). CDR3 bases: TGCAGTGCTGGACAGGGGACTTTC. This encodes CSAGQGTF.

For the CDR3, the DNA is TGTGCCAGCAGCGTATCTGGGGCCAACGTCCTGACTTTC. Its protein is CASSVSGANVLTF. The chain is built from TRBV11-3 and TRBJ2-6; D gene unclear. Trimming took off 5 bases at V and 1 base at J, with 3 bases between the two ends. The CDR3 loop spans 13 amino acids. Looked up from germline, CDR1 is SGHNT and CDR2 is YENEEA.

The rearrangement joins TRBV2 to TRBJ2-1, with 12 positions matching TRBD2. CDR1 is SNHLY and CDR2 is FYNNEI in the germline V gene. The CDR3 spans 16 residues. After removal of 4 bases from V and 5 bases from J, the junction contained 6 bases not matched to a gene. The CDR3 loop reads CASSARRLAGDNEQFF. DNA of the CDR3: TGTGCCAGCAGTGCTCGCCGACTAGCGGGAGACAATGAGCAGTTCTTC.

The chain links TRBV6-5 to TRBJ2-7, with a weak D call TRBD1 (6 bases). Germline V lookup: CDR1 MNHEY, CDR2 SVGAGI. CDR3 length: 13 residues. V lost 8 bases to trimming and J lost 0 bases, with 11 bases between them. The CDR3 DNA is TGTGCCAGCGCTGGACAGAACTCCTACGAGCAGTACTTC. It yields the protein CASAGQNSYEQYF.

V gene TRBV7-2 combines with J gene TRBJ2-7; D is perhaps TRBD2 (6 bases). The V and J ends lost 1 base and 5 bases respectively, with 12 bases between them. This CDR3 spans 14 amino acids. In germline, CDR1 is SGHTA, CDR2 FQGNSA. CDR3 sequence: CASSLVSGVDEQYF. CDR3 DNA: TGTGCCAGCAGCTTAGTCTCGGGGGTGGACGAGCAGTACTTC.

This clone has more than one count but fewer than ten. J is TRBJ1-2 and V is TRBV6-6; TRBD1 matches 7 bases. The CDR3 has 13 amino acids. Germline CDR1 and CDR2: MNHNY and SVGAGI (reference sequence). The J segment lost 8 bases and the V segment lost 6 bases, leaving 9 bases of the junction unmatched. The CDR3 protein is CASSSTGQQGYTF. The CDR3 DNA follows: TGTGCCAGCAGCTCAACGGGACAGCAGGGCTACACCTTC.